The present T cell receptor beta chain was sequenced within a study of T cells in narcolepsy. Broader study findings: Autoreactive clonotypes reportedly recurred in blood of same and different patients, not controls. Some memory CD4+ repertoires had no autoreactive clone sequences.

This CDR3 is 15 amino acids long. CDR1 SGHAT and CDR2 FQNNGV come from the germline V gene. V dropped 3 bases and J dropped 1 base, with 9 bases sitting between them. This clone was counted a few times. The target antigen is unknown. TCRdb's copy holds only in-frame clones and misses some; the assay was immunoSEQ multiplex PCR. The sample has some 30,000 clones; 84% are singletons. This chain connects TRBV11-2 to TRBJ2-2, with D maybe TRBD2 (6 bases). Sequenced sample: CD45RA- memory CD4+ T cells from PBMCs. The clonotype was recovered from a human donor with narcolepsy. The CDR3, as DNA: TGTGCCAGCAGCTTGGGAGGCTGGAACACCGGGGAGCTGTTTTTT. This codes for CASSLGGWNTGELFF.